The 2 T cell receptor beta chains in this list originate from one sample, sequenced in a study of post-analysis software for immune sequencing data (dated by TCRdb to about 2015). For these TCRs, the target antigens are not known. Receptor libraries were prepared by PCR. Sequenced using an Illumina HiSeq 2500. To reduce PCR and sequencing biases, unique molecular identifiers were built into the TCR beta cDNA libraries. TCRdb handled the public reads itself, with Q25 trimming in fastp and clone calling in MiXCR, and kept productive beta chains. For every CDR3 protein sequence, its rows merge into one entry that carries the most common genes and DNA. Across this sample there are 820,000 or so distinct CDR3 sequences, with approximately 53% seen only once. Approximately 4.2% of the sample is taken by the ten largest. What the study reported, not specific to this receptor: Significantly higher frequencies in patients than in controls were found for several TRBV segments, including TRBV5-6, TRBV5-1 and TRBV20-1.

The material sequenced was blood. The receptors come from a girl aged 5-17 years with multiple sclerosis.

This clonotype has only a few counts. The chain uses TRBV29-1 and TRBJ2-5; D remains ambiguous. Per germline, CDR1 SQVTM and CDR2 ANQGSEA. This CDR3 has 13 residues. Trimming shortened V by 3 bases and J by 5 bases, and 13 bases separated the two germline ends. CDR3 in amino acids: CSVDWNSLETQYF. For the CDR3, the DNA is TGCAGCGTTGATTGGAACTCCTTGGAGACCCAGTACTTC.

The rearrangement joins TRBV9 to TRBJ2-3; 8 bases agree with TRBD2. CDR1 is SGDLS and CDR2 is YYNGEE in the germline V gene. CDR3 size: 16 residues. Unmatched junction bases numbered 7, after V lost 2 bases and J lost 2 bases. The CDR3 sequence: CASSVYSGIYTDTQYF. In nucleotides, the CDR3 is TGTGCCAGCAGCGTTTATAGCGGGATTTACACAGATACGCAGTATTTT.